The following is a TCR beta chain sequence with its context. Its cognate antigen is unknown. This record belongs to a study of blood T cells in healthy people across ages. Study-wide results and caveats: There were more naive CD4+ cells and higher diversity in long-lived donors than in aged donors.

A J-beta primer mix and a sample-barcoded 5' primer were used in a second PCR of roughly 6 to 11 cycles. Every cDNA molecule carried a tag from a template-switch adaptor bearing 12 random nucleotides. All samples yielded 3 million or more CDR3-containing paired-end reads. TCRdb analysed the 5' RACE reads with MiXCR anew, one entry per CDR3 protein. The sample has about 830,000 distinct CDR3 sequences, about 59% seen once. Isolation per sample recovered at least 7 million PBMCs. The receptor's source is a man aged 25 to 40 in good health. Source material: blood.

For the CDR3, the DNA is TGCGCCAGCAGCCATAATACAGGGGGAAAAGAGACCCAGTACTTC. It translates to CASSHNTGGKETQYF. This chain joins TRBV4-3 and TRBJ2-5, with TRBD1 matching 8 bases. The junction had 6 bases not matched to a gene; V was cut back by 3 bases and J by 3 bases. The CDR3 has 15 residues. Germline V gene lookup returns CDR1 LGHNA and CDR2 YSLEER.